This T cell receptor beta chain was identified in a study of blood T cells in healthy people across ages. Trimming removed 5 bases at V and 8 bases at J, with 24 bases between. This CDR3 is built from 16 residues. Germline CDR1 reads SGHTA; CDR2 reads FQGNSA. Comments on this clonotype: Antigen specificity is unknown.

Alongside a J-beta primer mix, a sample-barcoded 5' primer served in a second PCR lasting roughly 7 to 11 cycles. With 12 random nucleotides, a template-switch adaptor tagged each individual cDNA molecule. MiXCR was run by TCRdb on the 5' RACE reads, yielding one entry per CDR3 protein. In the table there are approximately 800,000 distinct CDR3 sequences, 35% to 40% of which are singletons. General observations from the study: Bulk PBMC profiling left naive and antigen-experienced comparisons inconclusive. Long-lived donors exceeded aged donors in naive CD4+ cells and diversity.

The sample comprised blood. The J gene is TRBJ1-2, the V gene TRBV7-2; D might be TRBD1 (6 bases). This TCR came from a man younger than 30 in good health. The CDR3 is CASSQESAGASLGYTF. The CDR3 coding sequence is TGTGCCAGCAGCCAAGAGAGCGCAGGGGCCTCCTTGGGCTACACCTTC. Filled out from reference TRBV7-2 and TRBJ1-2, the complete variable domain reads GAGVSQSPSNKVTEKGKDVELRCDPISGHTALYWYRQSLGQGLEFLIYFQGNSAPDKSGLPSDRFSAERTGGSVSTLTIQRTQQEDSAVYLCASSQESAGASLGYTFGSGTRLTVV.